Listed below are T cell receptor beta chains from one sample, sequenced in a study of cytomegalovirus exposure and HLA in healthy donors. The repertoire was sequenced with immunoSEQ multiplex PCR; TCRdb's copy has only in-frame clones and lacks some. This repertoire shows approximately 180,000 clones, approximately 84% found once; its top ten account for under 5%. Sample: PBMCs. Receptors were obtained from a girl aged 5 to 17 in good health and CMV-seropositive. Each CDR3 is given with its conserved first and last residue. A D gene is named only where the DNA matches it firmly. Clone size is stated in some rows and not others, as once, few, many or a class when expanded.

CDR3: CASSPRQGDYNEQFF
DNA: TGTGCCAGCAGCCCTAGACAGGGGGACTACAATGAGCAGTTCTTC
D: TRBD1
J: TRBJ2-1
V: TRBV11-3
size: NA

CDR3: CASSDTGGIIWTEAFF
DNA: TGTGCCAGTAGCGACACAGGGGGAATAATATGGACTGAAGCTTTCTTT
D: TRBD1
J: TRBJ1-1
V: TRBV19
size: NA

CDR3: CASSLSGNQPQHF
DNA: TGTGCCAGCAGCTTATCGGGGAATCAGCCCCAGCATTTT
D: NA
J: TRBJ1-5
V: TRBV7-8
size: NA

CDR3: CASSLNGPILDEQFF
DNA: TGTGCCAGCAGCTTGAATGGGCCAATCCTCGATGAGCAGTTCTTC
D: NA
J: TRBJ2-1
V: TRBV5-5
size: NA

CDR3: CAREGQFYNEQFF
DNA: TGTGCCAGGGAGGGACAGTTCTACAATGAGCAGTTCTTC
D: NA
J: TRBJ2-1
V: TRBV2
size: NA

CDR3: CASSLTGGHNEQFF
DNA: TGTGCCAGCAGCTTAACGGGGGGTCACAATGAGCAGTTCTTC
D: NA
J: TRBJ2-1
V: TRBV7-3
size: NA

CDR3: CASMRFGGETQYF
DNA: TGCGCCAGCATGAGGTTCGGAGGAGAGACCCAGTACTTC
D: NA
J: TRBJ2-5
V: TRBV10-2
size: NA

CDR3: CASRGTPLYEQYF
DNA: TGTGCCAGCAGGGGGACACCCCTCTACGAGCAGTACTTC
D: NA
J: TRBJ2-7
V: TRBV6-5
size: NA

CDR3: CASSLTAGGSETQYF
DNA: TGTGCCAGCAGCTTAACGGCAGGGGGCAGCGAGACCCAGTACTTC
D: TRBD1
J: TRBJ2-5
V: TRBV11-3
size: NA

CDR3: CASSRNRASGGSTDTQYF
DNA: TGTGCCAGCAGCCGGAACCGGGCTAGCGGGGGGAGCACAGATACGCAGTATTTT
D: TRBD2
J: TRBJ2-3
V: TRBV9
size: NA

CDR3: CASSLGADTQYF
DNA: TGTGCCAGCAGCTTAGGGGCGGATACGCAGTATTTT
D: NA
J: TRBJ2-3
V: TRBV7-9
size: NA

CDR3: CASSLGGYSGNTIYF
DNA: TGTGCCAGCAGTTTGGGGGGATACTCTGGAAACACCATATATTTT
D: NA
J: TRBJ1-3
V: TRBV27
size: NA

CDR3: CASSLPQGALGNTIYF
DNA: TGTGCCAGCAGTCTCCCGCAGGGGGCACTCGGAAACACCATATATTTT
D: TRBD1
J: TRBJ1-3
V: TRBV28
size: NA

CDR3: CASSPEEYGDTEAFF
DNA: TGTGCCAGCTCACCAGAAGAATACGGGGACACTGAAGCTTTCTTT
D: NA
J: TRBJ1-1
V: TRBV18
size: few

CDR3: CASSVTGMNTEAFF
DNA: TGTGCCAGCAGTGTTACGGGGATGAACACTGAAGCTTTCTTT
D: NA
J: TRBJ1-1
V: TRBV25-1
size: NA

CDR3: CASSYSDRGSYNEQFF
DNA: TGTGCCAGCAGTTATTCCGACAGGGGCTCCTACAATGAGCAGTTCTTC
D: TRBD1
J: TRBJ2-1
V: TRBV6-6
size: once

CDR3: CASSAEFMNTEAFF
DNA: TGTGCCAGCAGCGCAGAATTCATGAACACTGAAGCTTTCTTT
D: NA
J: TRBJ1-1
V: TRBV2
size: NA

CDR3: CAISTWAGETANEQFF
DNA: TGTGCCATCAGTACCTGGGCGGGGGAGACAGCGAATGAGCAGTTCTTC
D: TRBD2
J: TRBJ2-1
V: TRBV10-3
size: NA

CDR3: CASSVLSSGGNEQFF
DNA: TGTGCCAGCAGCGTATTGAGTAGCGGGGGCAATGAGCAGTTCTTC
D: TRBD2
J: TRBJ2-1
V: TRBV9
size: NA

CDR3: CASSSGGTSTDTQYF
DNA: TGCGCCAGCAGCTCAGGGGGGACAAGCACAGATACGCAGTATTTT
D: NA
J: TRBJ2-3
V: TRBV5-1
size: NA

CDR3: CASSPPRNTEAFF
DNA: TGTGCCAGCAGTCCCCCCCGGAACACTGAAGCTTTCTTT
D: NA
J: TRBJ1-1
V: TRBV7-6
size: NA

CDR3: CASSSPVNYGYTF
DNA: TGTGCCAGCAGTTCGCCGGTGAACTATGGCTACACCTTC
D: NA
J: TRBJ1-2
V: TRBV5-6
size: NA

CDR3: CASRRRGSTDTQYF
DNA: TGCGCCAGCCGCAGGCGGGGGAGCACAGATACGCAGTATTTT
D: TRBD2
J: TRBJ2-3
V: TRBV5-1
size: NA

CDR3: CASSIVTLRGNQPQHF
DNA: TGTGCCAGTAGTATTGTGACACTCCGAGGCAATCAGCCCCAGCATTTT
D: NA
J: TRBJ1-5
V: TRBV19
size: NA

CDR3: CASRGTGTLEAFF
DNA: TGTGCCAGCAGGGGGACAGGGACCCTTGAAGCTTTCTTT
D: TRBD1
J: TRBJ1-1
V: TRBV2
size: NA

CDR3: CASSQLFGGRSSGNTIYF
DNA: TGCGCCAGCAGCCAACTCTTCGGGGGGCGGTCCTCTGGAAACACCATATATTTT
D: NA
J: TRBJ1-3
V: TRBV4-1
size: NA

CDR3: CASSSAGLRGTGELFF
DNA: TGTGCCAGCAGCTCTGCGGGACTTCGGGGGACCGGGGAGCTGTTTTTT
D: NA
J: TRBJ2-2
V: TRBV5-4
size: NA

CDR3: CASNGRGNQPQHF
DNA: TGTGCCAGCAACGGCAGGGGCAATCAGCCCCAGCATTTT
D: NA
J: TRBJ1-5
V: TRBV2
size: NA

CDR3: CASSQVGGGAPDEQFF
DNA: TGTGCCAGCAGCCAAGTTGGCGGGGGGGCCCCGGATGAGCAGTTCTTC
D: TRBD2
J: TRBJ2-1
V: TRBV4-2
size: NA

CDR3: CASSLGAQGSPLHF
DNA: TGTGCCAGCAGCTTGGGGGCTCAGGGTTCACCCCTCCACTTT
D: NA
J: TRBJ1-6
V: TRBV9
size: NA

CDR3: CAIGLETYEQYF
DNA: TGTGCCATTGGACTGGAAACCTACGAGCAGTACTTC
D: NA
J: TRBJ2-7
V: TRBV10-3
size: few

CDR3: CASSPLSSYNSPLHF
DNA: TGTGCCAGCTCCCCGCTGAGCTCCTATAATTCACCCCTCCACTTT
D: NA
J: TRBJ1-6
V: TRBV18
size: NA

CDR3: CAIRANGGSEAFF
DNA: TGTGCCATCAGGGCGAACGGGGGGTCTGAAGCTTTCTTT
D: NA
J: TRBJ1-1
V: TRBV10-3
size: NA

CDR3: CASSSRTSGGDIDEQYF
DNA: TGTGCCAGCAGCTCTCGAACTAGCGGGGGTGATATTGACGAGCAGTACTTC
D: TRBD2
J: TRBJ2-7
V: TRBV11-3
size: NA

CDR3: CASSEDRVRSYEQYF
DNA: TGTGCCAGCAGTGAAGACAGGGTGAGGTCCTACGAGCAGTACTTC
D: NA
J: TRBJ2-7
V: TRBV6-1
size: NA

CDR3: CASSLQGDRTEAFF
DNA: TGTGCCAGCAGCTTACAGGGGGATCGGACTGAAGCTTTCTTT
D: TRBD1
J: TRBJ1-1
V: TRBV7-3
size: NA

CDR3: CASSHVTDKEKLFF
DNA: TGTGCCAGCAGCCATGTGACAGACAAGGAAAAACTGTTTTTT
D: NA
J: TRBJ1-4
V: TRBV11-1
size: NA

CDR3: CASSLSPSGGARETQYF
DNA: TGTGCCAGCAGTTTATCACCTAGCGGGGGGGCCAGGGAGACCCAGTACTTC
D: TRBD2
J: TRBJ2-5
V: TRBV27
size: NA

CDR3: CASSREAGRNTEAFF
DNA: TGTGCCAGCAGCCGGGAAGCGGGAAGGAACACTGAAGCTTTCTTT
D: NA
J: TRBJ1-1
V: TRBV4-2
size: NA

CDR3: CAWSLQGKSPLHF
DNA: TGTGCCTGGAGTTTACAGGGTAAATCACCCCTCCACTTT
D: NA
J: TRBJ1-6
V: TRBV30
size: few

CDR3: CASSLRFGRFSYGYTF
DNA: TGTGCCAGCAGCTTACGGTTCGGGAGGTTTAGCTATGGCTACACCTTC
D: NA
J: TRBJ1-2
V: TRBV7-3
size: NA

CDR3: CASSYSDGQGGGYTF
DNA: TGTGCCAGCAGTTACTCGGATGGACAGGGCGGTGGCTACACCTTC
D: TRBD1
J: TRBJ1-2
V: TRBV6-5
size: NA

CDR3: CASSVLGQGGELFF
DNA: TGTGCCAGCAGCGTATTGGGGCAGGGCGGGGAGCTGTTTTTT
D: NA
J: TRBJ2-2
V: TRBV9
size: NA

CDR3: CASSYRSGVYTEAFF
DNA: TGTGCCAGCAGTTACCGCTCGGGGGTCTACACTGAAGCTTTCTTT
D: NA
J: TRBJ1-1
V: TRBV6-5
size: NA

CDR3: CASSLTGNEAFF
DNA: TGCGCCAGCAGCTTGACCGGGAATGAAGCTTTCTTT
D: NA
J: TRBJ1-1
V: TRBV5-1
size: NA

CDR3: CASNGAGKDSPLHF
DNA: TGTGCCAGTAACGGCGCAGGGAAGGATTCACCCCTCCACTTT
D: NA
J: TRBJ1-6
V: TRBV19
size: many

CDR3: CASSRSSPTNEKLFF
DNA: TGCGCCAGCAGCCGCTCAAGCCCAACTAATGAAAAACTGTTTTTT
D: NA
J: TRBJ1-4
V: TRBV5-1
size: once

CDR3: CAWSAVDRPNTEAFF
DNA: TGTGCCTGGAGCGCGGTGGACAGGCCTAACACTGAAGCTTTCTTT
D: TRBD1
J: TRBJ1-1
V: TRBV30
size: NA

CDR3: CASSDSLVQGRMGNQPQHF
DNA: TGTGCCAGCAGTGACTCATTAGTACAGGGTCGAATGGGCAATCAGCCCCAGCATTTT
D: NA
J: TRBJ1-5
V: TRBV6-4
size: NA

CDR3: CASSFHPRDSLKAGELFF
DNA: TGTGCCAGCAGTTTCCACCCCCGGGACTCGTTAAAAGCCGGGGAGCTGTTTTTT
D: NA
J: TRBJ2-2
V: TRBV27
size: NA

CDR3: CASSPSGGDQPQHF
DNA: TGTGCCAGCAGTCCCTCCGGGGGGGATCAGCCCCAGCATTTT
D: NA
J: TRBJ1-5
V: TRBV27
size: NA

CDR3: CASSQGQGWGYTF
DNA: TGTGCCAGCAGTCAGGGACAGGGCTGGGGCTACACCTTC
D: TRBD1
J: TRBJ1-2
V: TRBV5-5
size: NA

CDR3: CASSRTEDYGYTF
DNA: TGTGCCAGCAGTCGGACAGAGGACTATGGCTACACCTTC
D: NA
J: TRBJ1-2
V: TRBV6-6
size: NA